A selection of T cell receptor beta chains follows, all from one sample in a study of blood T cell repertoires in COVID-19. Measured with immunoSEQ multiplex PCR; TCRdb has only the in-frame clones, and not every one. The repertoire includes 350,000 to 500,000 clones, about 88% of them detected once, and 1.2% to 1.5% sits in the top ten. The source material was PBMCs or T cells enriched from blood (not recorded which). These receptors were obtained from a woman under 30 who had been exposed to COVID-19. Each CDR3 is given with its conserved first and last residue. D genes are given only for firm matches. Size values are once, few and many counts, or a class for expanded clones, and some rows have none.

j_call,d_call,v_call,clone_size,cdr3_aa,cdr3_nt
TRBJ2-1,TRBD2,TRBV5-6,.,CASSLHETSGGNEQFF,TGTGCCAGCAGCTTGCATGAGACTAGCGGGGGGAATGAGCAGTTCTTC
TRBJ2-1,TRBD2,TRBV29-1,.,CSVTSRREAYNEQFF,TGCAGCGTCACCAGTCGGCGGGAGGCCTACAATGAGCAGTTCTTC
TRBJ2-7,.,TRBV6-5,.,CASSGLGASTYEQYF,TGTGCCAGCTCGGGTCTGGGGGCGTCGACCTACGAGCAGTACTTC
TRBJ2-7,TRBD2,TRBV28,.,CASSFGGYSYEQYF,TGTGCCAGCAGTTTCGGGGGGTACTCCTACGAGCAGTACTTC
TRBJ1-5,.,TRBV7-9,.,CASSVTTGYSNQPQHF,TGTGCCAGCAGCGTTACGACAGGTTATAGCAATCAGCCCCAGCATTTT
TRBJ2-2,TRBD2,TRBV4-3,.,CASSQGLAGSDGELFF,TGCGCCAGCAGCCAAGGACTAGCGGGGTCCGACGGGGAGCTGTTTTTT
TRBJ2-3,TRBD2,TRBV7-8,.,CASSTPGLAGRRGTQYF,TGTGCCAGCAGCACCCCGGGACTAGCGGGACGTAGGGGTACGCAGTATTTT
TRBJ1-1,.,TRBV6-9,.,CASSYFEEKVPEAFF,TGTGCCAGCAGTTATTTTGAGGAGAAGGTCCCTGAAGCTTTCTTT
TRBJ2-5,TRBD2,TRBV6-5,.,CASSYPTSGGKETQYF,TGTGCCAGCAGTTACCCGACTAGCGGGGGGAAAGAGACCCAGTACTTC
TRBJ2-7,.,TRBV4-1,.,CASSQDKVAPEQYF,TGCGCCAGCAGCCAAGATAAGGTAGCCCCCGAGCAGTACTTC
TRBJ2-2,.,TRBV6-5,few,CASRPQGQITGELFF,TGTGCCAGCAGGCCCCAGGGACAAATCACCGGGGAGCTGTTTTTT
TRBJ2-3,TRBD2,TRBV24-1,.,CATAKSGRDTQYF,TGTGCCACCGCAAAGAGCGGGAGGGATACGCAGTATTTT
TRBJ1-6,.,TRBV4-1,.,CASSQGEGSPLHF,TGCGCCAGCAGCCAAGGTGAGGGTTCACCCCTCCACTTT
TRBJ2-1,.,TRBV6-5,.,CASVGSSDNEQFF,TGTGCCAGCGTCGGGAGTAGCGACAATGAGCAGTTCTTC
TRBJ2-7,.,TRBV15,.,CATSRVGFPYEQYF,TGTGCCACCAGCAGAGTGGGCTTTCCCTACGAGCAGTACTTC
TRBJ1-2,.,TRBV10-3,once,CAIRQTENYGYTF,TGTGCCATCAGGCAGACAGAGAACTATGGCTACACCTTC
TRBJ1-2,.,TRBV9,.,CASSGHEQPLTLDGYTF,TGTGCCAGCAGCGGGCATGAACAGCCTCTTACCCTTGATGGCTACACCTTC
TRBJ2-7,TRBD1,TRBV7-2,.,CASSLASGQTYEQYF,TGTGCCAGCAGCTTAGCGTCGGGACAGACCTACGAGCAGTACTTC
TRBJ2-3,.,TRBV9,.,CASSPTRLNTDTQYF,TGTGCCAGCAGCCCCACAAGACTTAACACAGATACGCAGTATTTT
TRBJ1-5,TRBD1,TRBV28,.,CASSSQGAGNQPQHF,TGTGCCAGCAGTTCCCAGGGGGCAGGCAATCAGCCCCAGCATTTT